The 18 T cell receptor beta chains below were found in one sample sequenced in a study of T cells in localized non-small cell lung cancer. The table came from immunoSEQ multiplex PCR; TCRdb's copy has only in-frame clones and leaves some out. The repertoire consists of 40,000 or so clones, with approximately 83% occurring once and the leading ten covering around 6.4%. Sequenced here: peripheral blood, sampled before any cancer treatment. The receptors were sampled from a man aged 35 to 70 with stage I lung adenocarcinoma.

J is TRBJ2-1 and V is TRBV9, with TRBD2 identical over 12 bases. The germline V gene encodes CDR1 SGDLS and CDR2 YYNGEE. This CDR3 has 15 amino acids. The trim removed 4 bases at V and 8 bases at J, leaving 7 bases unmatched. This CDR3 is CASSFLAGGPYEQFF. The DNA of the CDR3 is TGTGCCAGCAGCTTTCTAGCGGGAGGGCCCTATGAGCAGTTCTTC. The full variable domain, rest sourced from reference TRBV9 and TRBJ2-1, is DSGVTQTPKHLITATGQRVTLRCSPRSGDLSVYWYQQSLDQGLQFLIQYYNGEERAKGNILERFSAQQFPDLHSELNLSSLELGDSALYFCASSFLAGGPYEQFFGPGTRLTVL.

The chain uses TRBV2 and TRBJ2-5; tentative D call: TRBD2 (6 bases). This CDR3 has 14 residues. Germline values: CDR1 SNHLY, CDR2 FYNNEI. V lost 8 bases to trimming and J lost 1 base, with 14 bases between them. The CDR3 region is CASETGTAQETQYF. In DNA form, the CDR3 reads TGTGCCAGCGAAACCGGGACTGCCCAAGAGACCCAGTACTTC.

With respect to this clone: Mismatch with germline at one junction end may stem from a read error. The chain couples TRBV27 to TRBJ2-2; weak D call: TRBD2 (5 bases). The germline V gene has CDR1 MNHEY and CDR2 SMNVEV (reference sequence). The CDR3 length is 16 residues. The DNA of the CDR3 is TGTGCCAACAGTTTATTAAGCCGGAGGACGGCCGGGGAGCTGTTTTTT. Residues: CANSLLSRRTAGELFF.

The chain recombines TRBV19 with TRBJ2-1; no definite D call. The length of the CDR3 is 13 residues. V dropped 6 bases and J dropped 2 bases, with 8 bases sitting between them. Per the germline V gene, CDR1 is LNHDA and CDR2 is SQIVND (reference sequence). The CDR3 bases are TGTGCCAGTAGCCTCACAGCCTACAATGAGCAGTTCTTC. Translated: CASSLTAYNEQFF.

The chain joins TRBV7-2 to TRBJ1-2; 8 bases match TRBD1. Germline CDR1 and CDR2: SGHTA and FQGNSA. The CDR3 totals 15 residues. The V segment lost 1 base and the J segment 4 bases; nucleotides outside the gene matches: 5. In nucleotides, the CDR3 is TGTGCCAGCAGCTTAGACAGGGGGTATAGCTATGGCTACACCTTC. Its protein product is CASSLDRGYSYGYTF.

The chain has TRBV11-2 and TRBJ1-2; 9 nucleotides align to TRBD1. The CDR3 is 14 amino acids. After removal of 6 bases from V and 5 bases from J, the junction contained 7 bases not matched to a gene. The V gene's germline CDR1 is SGHAT and CDR2 FQNNGV. CDR3 coding DNA: TGTGCCAGCAGATCCCAGGACAGGGGATATGGCTACACCTTC. Its translation: CASRSQDRGYGYTF.

The chain combines TRBV6-4 with TRBJ1-5, with D uncertain. V lost 4 bases, J lost 6 bases, and 10 bases lay in between. Germline loops: CDR1 MRHNA, CDR2 SNTAGT. The CDR3 has 13 residues. The CDR3 region is CASSVEGGQPQHF. CDR3 nucleotide sequence: TGTGCCAGCAGTGTAGAAGGAGGTCAGCCCCAGCATTTT.

This rearrangement joins TRBV28 to TRBJ2-2; 11 bases align to TRBD1. Per the germline V gene, CDR1 is MDHEN and CDR2 is SYDVKM. V lost 4 bases and J lost 3; bases outside the gene matches: 7. This CDR3 is 17 amino acids long. DNA of the CDR3: TGTGCCAGCAGTTCTCCGGGGGACAGGGGGTACACCGGGGAGCTGTTTTTT. Translation: CASSSPGDRGYTGELFF.

The chain combines TRBV2 with TRBJ1-2; 8 positions match TRBD1. The CDR3 totals 14 residues. CDR1 SNHLY and CDR2 FYNNEI come from the germline V gene. Trimming took 6 bases from V and 4 from J; bases not matched to a gene: 7. Here the CDR3 reads CASRTAGGGYGYTF. CDR3 coding DNA: TGTGCCAGCAGGACAGCAGGGGGCGGCTATGGCTACACCTTC.

This sequence joins TRBV5-6 and TRBJ1-1; D gene unclear. Trimming pared 4 bases from V and 4 bases from J, leaving 17 bases between. The CDR3 covers 15 residues. CDR1 is SGHDT, CDR2 YYEEEE, per germline. CDR3 loop: CASSRRPSGVTEAFF. CDR3 nucleotide sequence: TGTGCCAGCAGCCGGCGACCCTCTGGAGTCACTGAAGCTTTCTTT.

The rearrangement joins TRBV5-1 to TRBJ2-5; D is perhaps TRBD1 or TRBD2 (5 bases each). Per the germline V gene, CDR1 is SGHRS and CDR2 is YFSETQ. Trimming took 6 bases from V and 4 from J, leaving 19 bases between them. This CDR3 has 15 residues. The CDR3 sequence: CASTSSGTAGETQYF. The CDR3 bases are TGCGCCAGCACATCCTCCGGGACCGCGGGAGAGACCCAGTACTTC.

V usage is TRBV19 and J usage is TRBJ2-3; no firm D call. CDR1 and CDR2 (germline): LNHDA, SQIVND (reference sequence). This CDR3 spans 14 amino acids. Trimming cost V 3 bases and J 4 bases, with 11 bases left between them. CDR3 sequence reads: CASSIRVAADTQYF. The CDR3 region has the DNA TGTGCCAGTAGTATTCGAGTAGCAGCAGATACGCAGTATTTT.

The chain is built from TRBV4-3 and TRBJ2-5, with D maybe TRBD1 (6 bases). The CDR3 totals 14 residues. The germline V gene has CDR1 LGHNA and CDR2 YSLEER. Trimming pared 5 bases from V and 5 bases from J, leaving 15 bases between. The CDR3 loop reads CASSASAQGETQYF. The DNA of the CDR3 is TGCGCCAGCAGCGCAAGCGCCCAGGGGGAGACCCAGTACTTC.

The rearrangement uses TRBV4-3 and TRBJ1-6, with 7 bases that match TRBD1. Germline V CDR1 and CDR2: LGHNA, YSLEER. V shed 0 bases and J 10 bases; nucleotides not matched to a gene: 6. The CDR3 is made up of 15 amino acids. CDR3 nucleotide sequence: TGCGCCAGCAGCCAAGATGGCAGGGGGATGTCACCCCTCCACTTT. As protein: CASSQDGRGMSPLHF.

In the case of this clone: Relative to the germline gene, one junction end is altered; a read error may explain this. The same CDR3 can be traced to other DNA sequences in this sample. The rearrangement links TRBV2 to TRBJ2-7, with TRBD2 matching 10 bases. CDR3 length equals 14 residues. Germline CDR1 reads SNHLY; CDR2 reads FYNNEI. The CDR3 DNA reads TGCGCCAGCAGAAGGACTAGCGGAAATTACGAGCAGTACTTC. It encodes CASRRTSGNYEQYF.

V and J are TRBV9 and TRBJ2-5, with a possible D match to TRBD2 (6 bases). The V gene lost 1 base and the J gene lost 4 bases, with 20 bases spanning the gap. The CDR3 sequence is 17 residues long. Germline CDR1 and CDR2: SGDLS and YYNGEE. The CDR3 is CASSVNFGTEGRETQYF. The CDR3 coding sequence is TGTGCCAGCAGCGTAAATTTTGGGACGGAGGGCCGAGAGACCCAGTACTTC.

V gene TRBV25-1 combines with J gene TRBJ1-4, with 10 bases fitting TRBD1. The CDR3 is 15 residues long. The V gene's germline CDR1 is MGHDK and CDR2 SYGVNS. J lost 7 bases, V lost 1 base, and 3 bases had no gene match. This CDR3 is CASSESGTGVEKLFF. The DNA for the CDR3 is TGTGCCAGCAGTGAATCCGGGACAGGGGTTGAAAAACTGTTTTTT.

As for this clone: A junction end diverges from the germline sequence, so it may reflect a read error. The genes are TRBV5-1 and TRBJ2-1; 10 bases are shared with TRBD2. This CDR3 comprises 17 residues. Per the germline V gene, CDR1 is SGHRS and CDR2 is YFSETQ. The CDR3 DNA sequence: TGCGCCAGCAGCTTATCCTTGAGCGGGAGGGGCTACGATGAGCAGTTCTTC. It encodes CASSLSLSGRGYDEQFF.